This T cell receptor (beta chain) was sequenced during a study of blood T cell repertoires in COVID-19. Study overall: Samples taken during acute and convalescent COVID-19 were collected in the United States, Italy and Spain. T cells, B-cell-depleted T cells, or PBMCs supplied cDNA or gDNA.

Measured with immunoSEQ multiplex PCR; TCRdb has only the in-frame clones, and not every one. There are tens of thousands of clones in the sample; around nine tenths occur only once, and 12% lies in the top ten. Sequencing used peripheral blood. The TCR originated in a man between 60 and 75 years old with active COVID-19.

In DNA form, the CDR3 reads TGTGCCAGCAGAGCAGGGTTGGACACTGAAGCTTTCTTT. This gives the protein CASRAGLDTEAFF. This chain connects TRBV2 to TRBJ1-1; maybe TRBD1 (5 bases). The V gene lost 6 bases and the J gene lost 3 bases, with 11 bases spanning the gap. The length of the CDR3 is 13 residues. Germline CDR1 reads SNHLY; CDR2 reads FYNNEI.